This entry concerns a single T cell receptor (beta chain). As yet, its antigen is unknown. The record originates from a study of Ad26.COV2.S vaccination and SARS-CoV-2 variants. Study context: Donor was assigned to the Ad26.COV2.S arm of trial COV1001.

Sample treatment: about 20 received Ad26.COV2.S at low or high dose, single or two shots; five or six received placebo; per-sample allocation not given. Sampling happened 63 days after the first vaccine or placebo injection. Participants' vaccine, an Ad26 vector, delivered Wuhan-strain SARS-CoV-2 spike. The repertoire was sequenced with immunoSEQ multiplex PCR; TCRdb's copy has only in-frame clones and lacks some. The data show hundreds of thousands of clones, approximately 90% seen once. Overall study results and limits: Comparable non-spike TCR breadth was observed in vaccine and placebo recipients. Analytic work on TCR breadth and depth might have understated the full extent of total T cell responses.

The CDR3 has 18 residues. V was pared by 7 bases and J by 3 bases, with 27 bases between. CDR1 is SNHLY, CDR2 FYNNEI, per germline. The sequences come from peripheral blood, collected in a trial of Ad26.COV2.S vaccine versus placebo. The sequence came from a person between 18 and 60 years old who received the Ad26.COV2.S COVID-19 vaccine or a placebo. J is TRBJ1-2 and V is TRBV2; weak D call: TRBD1 (6 bases). The CDR3 loop is CASTKNRRTDARDYGYTF. CDR3 DNA sequence: TGTGCCAGCACCAAGAATAGGAGGACAGACGCTCGGGACTATGGCTACACCTTC.